This is a list of T cell receptor beta chains from one sample in a study of shared clonotypes between healthy human individuals. Using immunoSEQ multiplex PCR, the repertoire was profiled, and TCRdb retains in-frame clones only, with some absent. The sample has some 1,900,000 clones, less than 95% seen once. What was sequenced was naive CD8+ T cells sorted from blood. These receptors were taken from a man aged 18 to 29 in good health. Each CDR3 is given with its conserved first and last residue. The D gene is left open where the match is weak. Size values are once, few and many counts, or a class for expanded clones, and some rows have none.

V gene	J gene	D gene	clone size	CDR3 DNA	CDR3 protein
TRBV19	TRBJ2-1	.	.	TGTGCCAGTACCACGGCAGACAGTTACAATGAGCAGTTCTTC	CASTTADSYNEQFF
TRBV14	TRBJ2-5	TRBD1	.	TGTGCCAGCAGCCGGGACAGACCCCAAGAGACCCAGTACTTC	CASSRDRPQETQYF
TRBV7-9	TRBJ2-7	TRBD2	.	TGTGCCAGCAGCAGCTATACTAGCGGGAGGCCCGACGAGCAGTACTTC	CASSSYTSGRPDEQYF
TRBV6-6	TRBJ2-1	.	.	TGTGCCAGCAGTTACTCGGAGGGAAGATACAATGAGCAGTTCTTC	CASSYSEGRYNEQFF
TRBV7-9	TRBJ2-1	TRBD2	.	TGTGCCAGCAGCTTTCGAGACCAAGCGGGGGGTTACAATGAGCAGTTCTTC	CASSFRDQAGGYNEQFF
TRBV4-1	TRBJ1-2	.	.	TGCGCCAGCAGCCAAGCACTAAACTATGGCTACACCTTC	CASSQALNYGYTF
TRBV6-5	TRBJ2-7	.	.	TGTGCCAGCAATTTACAGGGCTCCTACGAGCAGTACTTC	CASNLQGSYEQYF
TRBV4-3	TRBJ2-3	TRBD2	.	TGCGCCAGCAGCCAAGAGGTAGCGGGAGTGAGCACAGATACGCAGTATTTT	CASSQEVAGVSTDTQYF
TRBV13	TRBJ2-7	.	.	TGTGCCAGCAGCTTAATGGGGTTCGAGCAGTACTTC	CASSLMGFEQYF
TRBV7-9	TRBJ2-3	.	.	TGTGCCAGCGAGGGGGGAAGCACAGATACGCAGTATTTT	CASEGGSTDTQYF
TRBV9	TRBJ2-1	.	.	TGTGCCAGCAGCAATGACTACAATGAGCAGTTCTTC	CASSNDYNEQFF
TRBV5-6	TRBJ2-1	TRBD1	.	TGTGCCAGCAGCCCGCCGGGACAGGGGTTCGATGAGCAGTTCTTC	CASSPPGQGFDEQFF
TRBV27	TRBJ2-2	.	.	TGTGCCAGCAGTACCCTAACGAACACCGGGGAGCTGTTTTTT	CASSTLTNTGELFF
TRBV7-9	TRBJ1-4	.	.	TGTGCCAGCAGCTTCTCCGGGACCCGGGAAAAACTGTTTTTT	CASSFSGTREKLFF
TRBV9	TRBJ2-7	TRBD2	.	TGTGCCAGCAGCGTAGGACTAGCGGGAGTGTTAAACGAGCAGTACTTC	CASSVGLAGVLNEQYF
TRBV7-9	TRBJ2-3	TRBD2	once	TGTGCCAGCAGCTTAGCCCACCGGGAGGGCCTCACAGATACGCAGTATTTT	CASSLAHREGLTDTQYF
TRBV12-2	TRBJ1-2	.	.	TGTGCAAGTCGCCAACCCGACAGACCTAACTATGGCTACACCTTC	CASRQPDRPNYGYTF
TRBV29-1	TRBJ2-2	.	.	TGCAGCGTTGAAGATGCGACGGGTGCCGGGGAGCTGTTTTTT	CSVEDATGAGELFF
TRBV7-9	TRBJ2-4	.	.	TGTGCCAGCAGCCCTGGGGGTGAAGGGGACATTCAGTACTTC	CASSPGGEGDIQYF
TRBV4-1	TRBJ1-1	.	.	TGCGCCAGCAGCCAAGTGAGGGGTGAAGCTTTCTTT	CASSQVRGEAFF
TRBV9	TRBJ2-4	.	.	TGTGCCAGCAGCGAGGAGGGGATAGCCAAAAACATTCAGTACTTC	CASSEEGIAKNIQYF
TRBV28	TRBJ2-7	TRBD1	.	TGTGCCAGCAGTTTCCCACAGGGGGGTAGTCTGTCGAACGAGCAGTACTTC	CASSFPQGGSLSNEQYF
TRBV5-4	TRBJ2-7	.	.	TGTGCCAGCAGCGCACAGGGTCCCGAGCAGTACTTC	CASSAQGPEQYF
TRBV5-5	TRBJ1-1	.	.	TGTGCCAGCAGCTTGTGGGGGGATAATGAAGCTTTCTTT	CASSLWGDNEAFF
TRBV10-3	TRBJ2-7	TRBD2	.	TGTGCCATCAGGAGTGGGGACTATTTCTACGAGCAGTACTTC	CAIRSGDYFYEQYF
TRBV6-1	TRBJ1-2	.	once	TGTGCCAGCAGTGTTCTGGGGGGCGCTAACCTTTATGGCTACACCTTC	CASSVLGGANLYGYTF
TRBV5-6	TRBJ2-7	.	.	TGTGCCAGCAGCGGGGACAATTCCTACGAGCAGTACTTC	CASSGDNSYEQYF